This TCR beta chain was observed in a study of T cells after yellow fever vaccination. This clonotype has more than one count but fewer than ten. What it recognizes is unknown. TCRdb reprocessed the 5' RACE reads with MiXCR, giving one entry per CDR3 protein. Of 60,000 or so distinct CDR3 sequences in the sample, more than 5.5% are singletons; the top ten hold around 38%. The CDR3 sequence is 15 residues long. In germline, CDR1 is SGHTA, CDR2 FQGNSA. The germline V and J ends were trimmed by 5 bases and 0 bases, with 8 bases remaining between them. Study-wide results and limits: Although the secondary response was weaker, it peaked faster, at day 5 versus 15.

The origin of this receptor is a man younger than 35 who received the YFV17D yellow fever vaccine. Sequenced here: CD8+ T cells sorted from PBMCs, sampled on the day of the first yellow fever vaccination. The chain joins TRBV7-2 to TRBJ2-6; no definite D call. The CDR3 bases are TGTGCCAGCAGCGGGGAATACTCTGGGGCCAACGTCCTGACTTTC. Amino acid sequence: CASSGEYSGANVLTF.